These 17 T cell receptor beta chains were sequenced from one sample in a study of cytomegalovirus exposure and HLA in healthy donors. Amplification used 60 Vbeta primers and 13 Jbeta primers. Repertoires were generated with immunoSEQ multiplex PCR, while TCRdb's copy carries only in-frame clones and drops some. The table includes more than 85,000 clones, 60% to 80% detected once. The specimen was PBMCs. These TCRs come from a female donor in good health and CMV-seronegative.

The chain employs TRBV15 and TRBJ1-4, with a possible D match to TRBD1 (5 bases). This CDR3 spans 13 amino acids. V gave up 8 bases and J gave up 3 bases, with 10 bases separating them. Germline CDR1 LNHNV, CDR2 YYDKDF (reference sequence). The CDR3 region has the DNA TGTGCCACCCATTCAGGGTCTAATGAAAAACTGTTTTTT. Its translation is CATHSGSNEKLFF.

The gene calls are TRBV30 and TRBJ1-6; 8 bases agree with TRBD1. CDR3 size: 14 residues. V dropped 2 bases and J dropped 7; count of bases not matched to a gene: 4. Germline loops: CDR1 GTSNPN, CDR2 SVGIG (reference sequence). The CDR3 protein is CAWSLDRGNSPLHF. The CDR3 DNA reads TGTGCCTGGAGTCTCGACAGGGGAAATTCACCCCTCCACTTT.

V and J are TRBV6-5 and TRBJ2-5, with D possibly TRBD2 on 6 matching bases. Germline CDR1 and CDR2: MNHEY and SVGAGI. Between the trimmed V and J ends, which lost 2 bases and 0 bases, there was a span of 7 bases. The CDR3 runs 14 residues. As DNA, the CDR3 is TGTGCCAGCAGTTACGGGGGGAACCAAGAGACCCAGTACTTC. It is translated as CASSYGGNQETQYF.

Here the CDR3 DNA reads TGTGCCAGCAGTTCGGGGGGACTACGGGTCAATGAGCAGTTCTTC. Translated, it gives CASSSGGLRVNEQFF. The V and J genes are TRBV27 and TRBJ2-1, with TRBD2 matching 7 bases. Germline values: CDR1 MNHEY, CDR2 SMNVEV (reference sequence). V trimming: 4 bases; J trimming: 6 bases; junction bases outside the gene matches: 9. The CDR3 length is 15 residues.

The V call is TRBV6-4, the J call TRBJ2-3; 9 bases line up with TRBD2. The CDR3 is made up of 14 amino acids. Trimming took 5 bases from V and 2 from J; bases not matched to a gene: 2. CDR1 and CDR2 from the germline V gene are MRHNA and SNTAGT. Written as DNA, the CDR3 is TGTGCCAGCAGTCCTAGCGGGGACACAGATACGCAGTATTTT. It encodes CASSPSGDTDTQYF.

The chain is built from TRBV19 and TRBJ2-1, with D possibly TRBD2 on 5 matching bases. Per germline, CDR1 LNHDA and CDR2 SQIVND (reference sequence). V was cut by 7 bases and J by 7 bases, with 23 bases left in between. The CDR3 contains 16 residues. CDR3 DNA sequence: TGTGCCAGTATCCCCCTCCAACGGGATAGTGAGAATGAGCAGTTCTTC. This encodes CASIPLQRDSENEQFF.

In this sample, this clone turned up once. V is TRBV6-6 and J is TRBJ1-2; no firm D call. Germline V lookup: CDR1 MNHNY, CDR2 SVGAGI (reference sequence). The CDR3 covers 10 residues. Trimming removed 4 bases at V and 7 bases at J, with 4 bases between. The CDR3 sequence is CASSSRGYTF. The CDR3 nucleotides read TGTGCCAGCAGTTCTCGTGGCTACACCTTC.

The chain uses TRBV4-1 and TRBJ2-5, with D perhaps TRBD2 (6 bases). The J call may be incorrect, as the DNA end agrees better with TRBJ2-7. Germline CDR1 reads MGHRA; CDR2 reads YSYEKL. The CDR3 is 15 residues long. The CDR3 sequence: CASSQFTTRGYEQYF. The CDR3 DNA is TGCGCCAGCAGCCAATTTACAACCCGGGGGTACGAGCAGTACTTC.

The V call is TRBV10-2, the J call TRBJ2-6; 10 nucleotides line up with TRBD1. Per the germline V gene, CDR1 is WSHSY and CDR2 is SAAADI. There are 16 residues in the CDR3. J lost 0 bases, V lost 4 bases, and 0 bases had no gene match. CDR3 protein: CASSGTGGSGANVLTF. The CDR3 DNA sequence: TGCGCCAGCAGTGGGACAGGGGGCTCTGGGGCCAACGTCCTGACTTTC.

The rearrangement uses TRBV19 and TRBJ2-5, with D perhaps matching TRBD2 (5 bases). The germline V gene has CDR1 LNHDA and CDR2 SQIVND (reference sequence). CDR3 size: 14 residues. V was shortened by 6 bases and J by 5 bases, with 16 bases between the two germline ends. CDR3 residues: CASRLAGGRETQYF. CDR3 in DNA: TGTGCCAGTAGGCTCGCGGGCGGTCGGGAGACCCAGTACTTC.

The chain carries TRBV25-1 and TRBJ2-7; D might be TRBD2 (7 bases). V was clipped by 5 bases and J by 1 base, with 18 bases between them. This CDR3 contains 16 residues. Germline-derived CDR1 and CDR2 are MGHDK and SYGVNS. The CDR3 DNA reads as TGTGCCAGCAGTCCCTATCCGGGGGGCGCATCCTACGAGCAGTACTTC. Its protein is CASSPYPGGASYEQYF.

The table lists this clone with a count of one. The V and J genes are TRBV7-8 and TRBJ2-7; D may be TRBD2 (7 bases). The CDR3 contains 19 residues. V lost 1 base, J lost 0 bases, and 22 bases lay in between. CDR1 is SGHVS and CDR2 is FQNEAQ in the germline V gene. CDR3 nucleotide sequence: TGTGCCAGCAGCTTAGTTGGGGGGGGGACAAACTCTCACTCCTACGAGCAGTACTTC. This encodes CASSLVGGGTNSHSYEQYF.

This clone was counted a few times. The chain employs TRBV6-4 and TRBJ2-3; TRBD2 matches 16 bases. Looked up from germline, CDR1 is MRHNA and CDR2 is SNTAGT. CDR3 size: 16 residues. With 3 bases clipped from V and 6 bases from J, the junction kept 3 bases outside the gene matches. The CDR3 protein is CASSEGLAGGPDTQYF. Here the CDR3 DNA reads TGTGCCAGCAGTGAGGGACTAGCGGGAGGGCCTGATACGCAGTATTTT.

The chain combines TRBV6-6 with TRBJ1-2; 9 nucleotides line up with TRBD1. Germline V gene lookup returns CDR1 MNHNY and CDR2 SVGAGI (reference sequence). The CDR3 runs 14 residues. Trimming cost V 7 bases and J 3 bases; bases outside gene matches: 6. CDR3 sequence reads: CASKGQGGDYGYTF. For the CDR3, the DNA is TGTGCCAGCAAGGGACAGGGTGGCGACTATGGCTACACCTTC.

V usage is TRBV6-5 and J usage is TRBJ2-5; 8 bases match TRBD1. Germline CDR1 MNHEY, CDR2 SVGAGI. The ends lost 6 bases at V and 5 bases at J; junction bases unmatched: 11. This CDR3 has 15 residues. The chain's CDR3 is CASRPSGNRGETQYF. The CDR3 bases are TGTGCCAGCAGGCCAAGTGGGAACAGGGGGGAGACCCAGTACTTC.

The J gene is TRBJ2-6, the V gene TRBV14; D unresolved. With 1 base removed from V and 2 bases from J, the gap between germline ends came to 6 bases. CDR1 SGHDN and CDR2 FVKESK come from the germline V gene. The CDR3 is 15 amino acids. CDR3 in amino acids: CASSQGLPGANVLTF. As DNA, the CDR3 is TGTGCCAGCAGCCAAGGTCTTCCTGGGGCCAACGTCCTGACTTTC.

This clone has a handful of counts. V usage is TRBV30 and J usage is TRBJ1-1; 7 bases agree with TRBD1. CDR1 and CDR2 (germline): GTSNPN, SVGIG (reference sequence). V shed 5 bases, J shed 6 bases, and the junction held 12 bases outside the gene matches. CDR3 length equals 14 residues. The DNA of the CDR3 is TGTGCCTGGGGACCGGGACAGCGTTTCTCTGAAGCTTTCTTT. This translates into CAWGPGQRFSEAFF.